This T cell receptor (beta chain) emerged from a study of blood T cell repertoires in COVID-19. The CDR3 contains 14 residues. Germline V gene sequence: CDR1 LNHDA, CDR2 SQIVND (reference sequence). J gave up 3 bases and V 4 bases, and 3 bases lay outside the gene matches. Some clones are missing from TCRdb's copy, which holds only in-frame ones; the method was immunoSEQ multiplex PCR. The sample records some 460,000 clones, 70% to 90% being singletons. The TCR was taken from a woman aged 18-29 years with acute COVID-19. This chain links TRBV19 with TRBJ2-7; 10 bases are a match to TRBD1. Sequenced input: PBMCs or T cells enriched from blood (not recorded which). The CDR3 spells CASSRGDRGYEQYF. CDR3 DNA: TGTGCCAGTAGTAGGGGGGACAGGGGCTACGAGCAGTACTTC.